The 10 T cell receptor beta chains in this list originate from one sample, sequenced in a study of early T cells in non-severe SARS-CoV-2 infection. Each CDR3 protein is one row after TCRdb ran MiXCR on the 5' RACE reads. The table includes tens of thousands of distinct CDR3 sequences, approximately 12% detected once. The sample taken for sequencing was whole blood. Every receptor here comes from an adult who was a healthcare worker with PCR-confirmed SARS-CoV-2 infection or an uninfected control (not recorded which).

This clonotype has only a few counts. The chain employs TRBV3-1 and TRBJ2-5, with D uncertain. Germline V gives CDR1 LGHDT, CDR2 YNNKEL (reference sequence). Trimming removed 0 bases from V and 2 bases from J, with 10 bases in between. The length of the CDR3 is 15 residues. CDR3 sequence reads: CASSQELTPQETQYF. The CDR3 bases are TGTGCCAGCAGCCAAGAGTTGACACCGCAAGAGACCCAGTACTTC.

The sample holds a few counts of this clonotype. This sequence joins TRBV7-2 and TRBJ1-2; D not resolved. Germline values: CDR1 SGHTA, CDR2 FQGNSA. CDR3 length: 13 residues. V was pared by 2 bases and J by 4 bases, with 8 bases between. Here the CDR3 DNA reads TGTGCCAGCAGCTTATATCAGAGCTATGGCTACACCTTC. Translated, it gives CASSLYQSYGYTF.

This chain connects TRBV7-2 to TRBJ2-3; D tentatively reads TRBD1 or TRBD2 (6 bases each). V was shortened by 5 bases and J by 3 bases, with 12 bases between the two germline ends. The CDR3 is made up of 14 amino acids. Germline V gene lookup returns CDR1 SGHTA and CDR2 FQGNSA. CDR3 residues: CASSGGPRTDTQYF. The CDR3 nucleotides read TGTGCCAGCAGCGGGGGGCCAAGGACAGATACGCAGTATTTT.

This clonotype has a count of ten or more. The rearrangement uses TRBV5-6 and TRBJ1-6; D gene unclear. Germline values: CDR1 SGHDT, CDR2 YYEEEE. The V end lost 4 bases, the J end lost 0 bases, and 11 bases lay between the germline ends. This CDR3 region has 16 residues. Here the CDR3 reads CASSPGPSSYNSPLHF. DNA for the CDR3: TGTGCCAGCAGCCCCGGGCCCAGCTCCTATAATTCACCCCTCCACTTT.

The J gene is TRBJ1-3, the V gene TRBV3-1; tentatively, D is TRBD1 (5 bases). This CDR3 region has 14 residues. Looked up from germline, CDR1 is LGHDT and CDR2 is YNNKEL (reference sequence). Trimming removed 1 base from V and 4 bases from J, with 8 bases in between. For the CDR3, the DNA is TGTGCCAGCAGCCAAGGTGACAGAGGAAACACCATATATTTT. Translation gives CASSQGDRGNTIYF.

A few counts support this clonotype. The gene calls are TRBV11-2 and TRBJ1-1; TRBD1 agrees at 7 bases. Germline V CDR1 and CDR2: SGHAT, FQNNGV. The CDR3 is made up of 14 amino acids. Trimming removed 5 bases from V and 3 bases from J; junction bases left unmatched: 6. The chain's CDR3 is CASSPLQGHTEAFF. The CDR3 nucleotides are TGTGCCAGCAGCCCCTTACAGGGGCACACTGAAGCTTTCTTT.

This clonotype was counted many times. The chain couples TRBV9 to TRBJ2-7; D unresolved. The V gene's germline CDR1 is SGDLS and CDR2 YYNGEE. Trimming pared 3 bases from V and 2 bases from J, leaving 12 bases between. This CDR3 comprises 14 residues. CDR3 in DNA: TGTGCCAGCAGCGCAACGGACGGTGCCTACGAGCAGTACTTC. Amino acid sequence: CASSATDGAYEQYF.

The chain links TRBV7-2 to TRBJ2-1, with 7 bases matching TRBD2. The J segment lost 8 bases and the V segment lost 4 bases, leaving 5 bases of the junction unmatched. CDR1 is SGHTA and CDR2 is FQGNSA in the germline V gene. This CDR3 contains 13 residues. The CDR3 spells CASSWGGSYEQFF. CDR3 bases: TGTGCCAGCAGCTGGGGCGGGAGCTATGAGCAGTTCTTC.

Ten or more counts support this clonotype. V is TRBV18 and J is TRBJ2-7; D not certain. This CDR3 comprises 16 residues. Germline V CDR1 and CDR2: KGHSH, LQKENI. Trimming pared 3 bases from V and 0 bases from J, leaving 15 bases between. As DNA, the CDR3 is TGTGCCAGCTCACCCGGACCTCCCTTAAGCTCCTACGAGCAGTACTTC. Amino acids: CASSPGPPLSSYEQYF.

V and J are TRBV9 and TRBJ1-6; D remains unclear. CDR1 and CDR2 (germline): SGDLS, YYNGEE. The CDR3 sequence is 16 residues long. Trimming cost V 1 base and J 0 bases, with 8 bases left between them. CDR3 sequence: CASSVSRSSYNSPLHF. The CDR3 region has the DNA TGTGCCAGCAGCGTAAGCAGGAGCTCCTATAATTCACCCCTCCACTTT.